The source of this TCR beta chain is a study of blood T cell repertoires in COVID-19. Overall study: PBMCs, B-cell-depleted T cells, or T cells were the source of the cDNA or gDNA that made up the material.

Using immunoSEQ multiplex PCR, the repertoire was profiled, and TCRdb retains in-frame clones only, with some absent. Of a few hundred thousand clones in the sample, 80% to 85% were seen once. Sequenced input: peripheral blood. This clonotype was obtained from a woman aged 30 to 39 who had recovered from COVID-19.

The CDR3 region has the DNA TGTGCCAGCAGCGTAGGTTTGTGGGAGTCAGTCGGGGAGCTGTTTTTT. Its translation: CASSVGLWESVGELFF. The chain employs TRBV9 and TRBJ2-2; maybe TRBD2 (5 bases). Trimming shortened V by 0 bases and J by 7 bases, and 16 bases separated the two germline ends. The CDR3 spans 16 residues. Germline V gene data show CDR1 as SGDLS and CDR2 as YYNGEE.